Reported below is one T cell receptor (beta chain). Its specificity is unknown. The sample belongs to a study of beta chain features in type 1 diabetes. Study-level findings and limits: Shorter TCRB CDR3s, moderately but significantly so, were found in Type 1 diabetes patients in all four CD4+ subsets. An over-representation of cells with high TCR expression could result from cDNA sequencing.

Every donor provided one heparinised blood draw, which averaged around 120 mL. Since all of the isolated RNA was reverse transcribed, expressed TCRB transcripts were what got sequenced. Here immunoSEQ multiplex PCR was the method, and the copy in TCRdb shows in-frame clones only, minus some. The sample shows 640,000 or so clones, about an eighth of them seen only once. The CDR3 length is 15 residues. Trimming shortened V by 5 bases and J by 0 bases, and 8 bases separated the two germline ends. Germline assignment: CDR1 LNHDA and CDR2 SQIVND (reference sequence). The receptor was isolated from a man aged 18 to 30 with type 1 diabetes. Sequenced material: naive CD4+ T cells from blood. The chain recombines TRBV19 with TRBJ2-6; no firm D call. For the CDR3, the DNA is TGTGCCAGTAGTGACACCCTCTCTGGGGCCAACGTCCTGACTTTC. It yields the protein CASSDTLSGANVLTF.